This TCR beta chain was recorded in a study of Graves' ophthalmopathy and Graves' hyperthyroidism (dated by TCRdb to between 2017 and 2018). Broadly, across the study: A patient counted as having stable hyperthyroidism if there was no progression to ophthalmopathy within 18 months of follow-up. The study used TCR beta repertoire signatures to distinguish Graves' ophthalmopathy from Graves' hyperthyroidism and to predict progression to ophthalmopathy. In total, around 140 blood samples were TCR-sequenced: 43 ophthalmopathy, some 80 hyperthyroidism and roughly 17 hyperthyroidism-to-ophthalmopathy patients. To explore V-J signatures distinguishing ophthalmopathy from hyperthyroidism, a discovery set of roughly 98 patients (roughly 45 ophthalmopathy, 55 to 60 stable hyperthyroidism) was enrolled. The independent validation cohort included roughly 19 hyperthyroidism patients plus 17 patients who later progressed from hyperthyroidism to ophthalmopathy. In more than five hyperthyroidism patients, the T-cell repertoires found in thyroid tissue were compared with those found in blood. After sampling, hyperthyroidism patients received methimazole starting at 30 mg daily, and ophthalmopathy patients received high-dose intravenous methylprednisolone. The study at large found these results: Ophthalmopathy was separated from stable hyperthyroidism by the 13-signature model with more than 85% sensitivity and approximately 84% specificity in cross-validation and with 80%/75% in the test set. Most expanded thyroid clonotypes with a frequency above 0.001 also appeared in blood, which suggests that blood repertoires may reflect the immune response in the thyroid. Sample size was not predetermined statistically, and investigators were not blinded to group allocation. In validation, the model predicted ophthalmopathy progression with nearly 71% sensitivity and roughly 72% specificity; roughly 11 predicted patients were CT-confirmed with GO in a median of approximately 6.5 months.

CDR1 and CDR2 are drawn from the germline V gene (reference sequence): LNHNV, YYDKDF. Inclusive of the bounding cysteine and phenylalanine, the CDR3 is 18 residues long. Here the CDR3 DNA is all that survives: 54 bases in frame from base 1. V loses 1 base at its end and J loses 2 bases; junction bases beyond the gene matches: 10. Hyperthyroidism patients were newly diagnosed, were aged 18 to 65 years, and had a disease duration under 2 months. Anyone with other autoimmune diseases, uncontrolled infections, pregnancy or lactation was excluded from the study. Diagnosis relied on clinical symptoms, serum thyroxine, TRAb, thyroid ultrasound and orbital computed tomography. Total RNA was extracted using Trizol reagent, and RNA quality was checked on an Agilent 2100 Bioanalyzer. TCR beta CDR3 regions were amplified from RNA transcripts for repertoire sequencing. The first round was an RT-PCR using HTBI primers with the Qiagen OneStep RT-PCR kit, and this first round was followed by a second-round multiplex PCR, then size selection and purification. Sequencing of the libraries was carried out on an Illumina HiSeq2000 in paired-end mode with 100 bp reads. The paper's data handling went like this. Reads were processed with SOAPnuke, discarding reads with adapters, uncalled bases, mean Phred below 15, or no exact constant-primer or identifier match. COPE v1.2.5 was used to merge high-quality paired reads. Each unique nucleotide sequence was defined as a clonotype, and clonotypes were aligned to IMGT TRB V, D and J references with MiTCR v1.1. The analysis was limited to V-J combinations with a frequency above 0.0001, which together covered roughly 99% of the repertoires. For each V-J combination, a TCR clonal expansion and chaos score was defined as F50 clonal expansion divided by the chaos observed in the TCRdist matrix. Welch's t-statistics and random forest were used to reduce features to about a dozen V-J combinations, which were fed into a naive Bayes classifier. The Morisita-Horn index was used to measure how similar the thyroid and blood repertoires were. In-frame beta chains were kept once TCRdb had trimmed the public reads at Q25 with fastp and called clones with MiXCR. Duplicate CDR3 protein sequences are folded into a single record with the most common DNA and genes. The V and J calls, along with clone size, are taken from TCRdb and not from the paper's own processing. This sample holds roughly 600,000 distinct CDR3 sequences; under 45% were observed only once. The biggest ten clones account for less than 4.5% of the sample.

Turning to this clonotype: Its antigen has not been determined. It has no much larger one-base neighbor in the sample; base qualities were not kept.

Material: peripheral blood or thyroid tissue (not recorded which). The sequence was collected from an adult man with Graves' hyperthyroidism. The chain is made from TRBV15 and TRBJ2-7, and TRBD2 aligns with 11 junction nucleotides. The CDR3 protein sequence reads: CATSRGGLAGGQTYEQYF. The nucleotide sequence reads TGTGCCACCAGCAGAGGGGGGCTAGCGGGAGGACAGACCTACGAGCAGTACTTC.